A selection of T cell receptor beta chains follows, all from one sample in a study of blood T cells in healthy people across ages. Each CDR3 protein is one row after TCRdb ran MiXCR on the 5' RACE reads. Of approximately 850,000 distinct CDR3 sequences listed, 58% are singletons. The sequencing sample was made of blood. These receptor sequences come from a man aged 25 to 45 in good health. The CDR3 runs from the conserved cysteine through the conserved F or W. The D gene is left open where the match is weak. Not all rows give a size; the values are once, few, many and, for expanded clones, a class.

CDR3 DNA: TGTGCCAGCCGACCGACTAGCAGCTCTGATACGCAGTATTTT
CDR3 protein: CASRPTSSSDTQYF
V gene: TRBV28
clone size: .
J gene: TRBJ2-3
D gene: TRBD2

CDR3 DNA: TGCAGCGTTGAAGGAGGGGGCAAGGAGCAGTACTTC
CDR3 protein: CSVEGGGKEQYF
V gene: TRBV29-1
clone size: many
J gene: TRBJ2-7
D gene: TRBD1

CDR3 DNA: TGCAACGTTGAATTCCTTTCGGGACAGGGATCCTACGAGCAGTACTTC
CDR3 protein: CNVEFLSGQGSYEQYF
V gene: TRBV29-1
clone size: .
J gene: TRBJ2-7
D gene: TRBD1

CDR3 DNA: TGTGCCAGCAGCCCAGAAGGTGCAGGATTCTATGGCTACACCTTC
CDR3 protein: CASSPEGAGFYGYTF
V gene: TRBV7-8
clone size: few
J gene: TRBJ1-2
D gene: .

CDR3 DNA: TGTGCCAGCAGTGAGGGGGGGGAGGACACTGAAGCTTTCTTT
CDR3 protein: CASSEGGEDTEAFF
V gene: TRBV2
clone size: once
J gene: TRBJ1-1
D gene: .

CDR3 DNA: TGTGCCACCGGGACAGGGCGGGAGACCCAGTACTTC
CDR3 protein: CATGTGRETQYF
V gene: TRBV2
clone size: .
J gene: TRBJ2-5
D gene: TRBD1

CDR3 DNA: TGTGCCAGCAGCTGGGGACTAGCGGGAGGGATCGAGCAGTACTTC
CDR3 protein: CASSWGLAGGIEQYF
V gene: TRBV7-8
clone size: .
J gene: TRBJ2-7
D gene: TRBD2

CDR3 DNA: TGTGCCAGCAGTTTATACCGGGAGGGATACGAGCAGTACTTC
CDR3 protein: CASSLYREGYEQYF
V gene: TRBV27
clone size: few
J gene: TRBJ2-7
D gene: TRBD2

CDR3 DNA: TGCAGTGCTAGAGATATGGGCAGGGGGGAGACTAAAGCTTTCTTT
CDR3 protein: CSARDMGRGETKAFF
V gene: TRBV20-1
clone size: .
J gene: TRBJ1-1
D gene: TRBD1

CDR3 DNA: TGCAGTGCTAGAGCCAGGGCAGCGTTAGAGACCCAGTACTTC
CDR3 protein: CSARARAALETQYF
V gene: TRBV20-1
clone size: .
J gene: TRBJ2-5
D gene: .

CDR3 DNA: TGTGCCCGCAGCTTAGTGGGTGGGGGACTTAATGAAAAACTGTTTTTT
CDR3 protein: CARSLVGGGLNEKLFF
V gene: TRBV7-2
clone size: .
J gene: TRBJ1-4
D gene: .

CDR3 DNA: TGTGCCAGCAGCCAAGGGGGCCAAACCTACAATGAGCAGTTCTTC
CDR3 protein: CASSQGGQTYNEQFF
V gene: TRBV3-1
clone size: .
J gene: TRBJ2-1
D gene: .

CDR3 DNA: TGCGCCAGCACCCTCGGCGCAGGGAACTCTGGGGCCAACGTCCTGACTTTC
CDR3 protein: CASTLGAGNSGANVLTF
V gene: TRBV5-1
clone size: .
J gene: TRBJ2-6
D gene: .

CDR3 DNA: TGTGCCAGCAGGGGCCAACAGGCGACCCAGTACTTC
CDR3 protein: CASRGQQATQYF
V gene: TRBV7-2
clone size: .
J gene: TRBJ2-5
D gene: .

CDR3 DNA: TGCAGCGTTGAAGATGGGAGGGCCCATGAGCAGTTCTTC
CDR3 protein: CSVEDGRAHEQFF
V gene: TRBV29-1
clone size: .
J gene: TRBJ2-1
D gene: TRBD2

CDR3 DNA: TGTGCCAGCAGTTTATCGAACAGGGGAAGTACTGAAGCTTTCTTT
CDR3 protein: CASSLSNRGSTEAFF
V gene: TRBV27
clone size: .
J gene: TRBJ1-1
D gene: TRBD1

CDR3 DNA: TGCAGCGTATCTAGCGGGAGTCTCTACGAGCAGTACTTC
CDR3 protein: CSVSSGSLYEQYF
V gene: TRBV29-1
clone size: few
J gene: TRBJ2-7
D gene: TRBD2

CDR3 DNA: TGTGCCAGCAGCCAAGATCATGGATACGAGCAGTACTTC
CDR3 protein: CASSQDHGYEQYF
V gene: TRBV3-1
clone size: .
J gene: TRBJ2-7
D gene: .

CDR3 DNA: TGCAGCGTTGGAGCGGCCGGTGGGTCTGAAGCTTTCTTT
CDR3 protein: CSVGAAGGSEAFF
V gene: TRBV29-1
clone size: few
J gene: TRBJ1-1
D gene: .

CDR3 DNA: TGCAGTGCTATCCCCCTGGGGGGGGGGATGCAAGAGACCCAGTACTTC
CDR3 protein: CSAIPLGGGMQETQYF
V gene: TRBV20-1
clone size: .
J gene: TRBJ2-5
D gene: TRBD2

CDR3 DNA: TGTGCCAGTACAGGGGGCAGGACAGATACGCAGTATTTT
CDR3 protein: CASTGGRTDTQYF
V gene: TRBV27
clone size: .
J gene: TRBJ2-3
D gene: TRBD1

CDR3 DNA: TGCAGCGTTGAAGAGAGGGGACTGACCCAAGAGACCCAGTACTTC
CDR3 protein: CSVEERGLTQETQYF
V gene: TRBV29-1
clone size: few
J gene: TRBJ2-5
D gene: .

CDR3 DNA: TGTGCCAGCAGTTTGAGCCTAGCCTCCGGTATGCACAATGAGCAGTTCTTC
CDR3 protein: CASSLSLASGMHNEQFF
V gene: TRBV12-3/TRBV12-4
clone size: .
J gene: TRBJ2-1
D gene: .

CDR3 DNA: TGCGCCAGCAGCCAAGATATCGGGGGTCCTTCCGAGCAGTACTTC
CDR3 protein: CASSQDIGGPSEQYF
V gene: TRBV4-3
clone size: few
J gene: TRBJ2-7
D gene: .

CDR3 DNA: TGTGCCAGCAGCCCTGGGACTAGCGGAAACTGCGAGCAGTACTTC
CDR3 protein: CASSPGTSGNCEQYF
V gene: TRBV9
clone size: .
J gene: TRBJ2-7
D gene: TRBD2

CDR3 DNA: TGTGCCAGCAGCTCAGAGCGGAACTCCGGAGGCTACGAGCAGTACTTC
CDR3 protein: CASSSERNSGGYEQYF
V gene: TRBV6-2/TRBV6-3
clone size: .
J gene: TRBJ2-7
D gene: .

CDR3 DNA: TGTGCCAGCAACTCCGGGACAGACGAGCAGTTCTTC
CDR3 protein: CASNSGTDEQFF
V gene: TRBV4-2
clone size: .
J gene: TRBJ2-1
D gene: TRBD1

CDR3 DNA: TGTGCCAGCAGTTCTAGACAGGGCCTCATCAGTTCGTATGAGCAGTTCTTC
CDR3 protein: CASSSRQGLISSYEQFF
V gene: TRBV27
clone size: few
J gene: TRBJ2-1
D gene: TRBD1

CDR3 DNA: TGTGCCAGCAGACCTAGCGGGAGGACCTACAATGAGCAGTTCTTC
CDR3 protein: CASRPSGRTYNEQFF
V gene: TRBV28
clone size: few
J gene: TRBJ2-1
D gene: TRBD2

CDR3 DNA: TGTGCCAGCAGGCCTCCGGCCCTAGAGACCCAGTACTTC
CDR3 protein: CASRPPALETQYF
V gene: TRBV6-5
clone size: .
J gene: TRBJ2-5
D gene: .

CDR3 DNA: TGTGCCAGCAGTCACACCGGGACAGCATACAATGAGCAGTTCTTC
CDR3 protein: CASSHTGTAYNEQFF
V gene: TRBV28
clone size: .
J gene: TRBJ2-1
D gene: TRBD1

CDR3 DNA: TGCAGTGCCCAGGAGTTCAACAATCAGCCCCAGCATTTT
CDR3 protein: CSAQEFNNQPQHF
V gene: TRBV20-1
clone size: .
J gene: TRBJ1-5
D gene: .

CDR3 DNA: TGTGCCAGCAGCTTCGACAGGGTAGAGACCCAGTACTTC
CDR3 protein: CASSFDRVETQYF
V gene: TRBV7-2
clone size: few
J gene: TRBJ2-5
D gene: TRBD1

CDR3 DNA: TGCAGCGTCGCAACAGGTGGCGGAAGCACTGAAGCTTTCTTT
CDR3 protein: CSVATGGGSTEAFF
V gene: TRBV29-1
clone size: .
J gene: TRBJ1-1
D gene: .

CDR3 DNA: TGTGCCACCAGCAGAGCTGGCACCTACGAGCAGTACTTC
CDR3 protein: CATSRAGTYEQYF
V gene: TRBV15
clone size: .
J gene: TRBJ2-7
D gene: .

CDR3 DNA: TGTGCCGCCGAGCGGGCAGGGGGCACTGAAGCTTTCTTT
CDR3 protein: CAAERAGGTEAFF
V gene: TRBV25-1
clone size: once
J gene: TRBJ1-1
D gene: TRBD1

CDR3 DNA: TGTGCCAGCAGCTACGCTAGCCTCAATGAGCAGTTCTTC
CDR3 protein: CASSYASLNEQFF
V gene: TRBV7-2
clone size: .
J gene: TRBJ2-1
D gene: .

CDR3 DNA: TGTGCCAGCAGCTTAGATAGCCAGGGGACGCAGTACTTC
CDR3 protein: CASSLDSQGTQYF
V gene: TRBV7-2
clone size: few
J gene: TRBJ2-5
D gene: .

CDR3 DNA: TGTGCCAGCAGCTTAGGTGCCAGAGGCAATCAGCCCCAGCATTTT
CDR3 protein: CASSLGARGNQPQHF
V gene: TRBV7-2
clone size: .
J gene: TRBJ1-5
D gene: .

CDR3 DNA: TGTGCTAGTGGTGTGGGGTTCAGCGGTGAAGCTTTCTTT
CDR3 protein: CASGVGFSGEAFF
V gene: TRBV12-5
clone size: .
J gene: TRBJ1-1
D gene: .

CDR3 DNA: TGCAGCGTTGAAGCGTACGGGGGCTACACCTTC
CDR3 protein: CSVEAYGGYTF
V gene: TRBV29-1
clone size: once
J gene: TRBJ1-2
D gene: .

CDR3 DNA: TGTGCCAGCAGCGTAGATGGGGGAGCAGATACGCAGTATTTT
CDR3 protein: CASSVDGGADTQYF
V gene: TRBV9
clone size: .
J gene: TRBJ2-3
D gene: .